The sample holds many counts of the clone carrying this T cell receptor beta chain. This specimen comes from a study of early T cells in non-severe SARS-CoV-2 infection. Individual cDNA molecules were tagged with unique molecular identifiers. One entry per CDR3 protein, called by TCRdb with MiXCR from the 5' RACE reads. The table includes about 48,000 distinct CDR3 sequences, about 5.3% detected once. The germline CDR1 and CDR2 sequences are KGHSH and LQKENI. CDR3 length equals 14 residues. Between the trimmed V and J ends, which lost 3 bases and 10 bases, there was a span of 13 bases. The chain recombines TRBV18 with TRBJ1-6, with D unresolved. This sequence was found in an adult who was a healthcare worker with PCR-confirmed SARS-CoV-2 infection or an uninfected control (not recorded which). The specimen comprised whole blood, sampled at baseline. The CDR3 loop reads CASSPSRVQSPLHF. Written as DNA, the CDR3 is TGTGCCAGCTCACCTTCTAGGGTTCAATCACCCCTCCACTTT. Filled out from reference TRBV18 and TRBJ1-6, the complete variable domain reads NAGVMQNPRHLVRRRGQEARLRCSPMKGHSHVYWYRQLPEEGLKFMVYLQKENIIDESGMPKERFSAEFPKEGPSILRIQQVVRGDSAAYFCASSPSRVQSPLHFGNGTRLTVT.